The sequence of this T cell receptor (beta chain) was determined in a study of T cell responses to AZD1222 COVID-19 vaccine. General study points: Unmutated variant regions are reportedly the target of nearly half of TCRs that are spike-specific. White British donors predominated, females outnumbered males, and clonal diversity was possibly underestimated. Baseline serology detected seropositivity in only six or seven AZD1222 recipients.

Method: immunoSEQ multiplex PCR; TCRdb's copy keeps in-frame clones and lacks some. The repertoire holds 150,000 or so clones, with 70% to 90% as singletons. About this clone itself: Its antigen remains unknown.

Germline CDR1 reads LGHDT; CDR2 reads YNNKEL (reference sequence). J was trimmed by 4 bases and V by 2 bases; bases with no gene match: 3. This CDR3 is built from 15 residues. V and J are TRBV3-1 (or the pseudogene TRBV3-2) and TRBJ2-5, with TRBD1 matching 11 bases. The TCR sequence derives from an adult in good health. This material consisted of peripheral blood, taken on day 0 of MenACWY control vaccination. The CDR3 sequence: CASSQPGQGGETQYF. As DNA, the CDR3 is TGTGCCAGCAGCCAACCGGGACAGGGGGGAGAGACCCAGTACTTC.